The next 27 T cell receptor beta chains were all read from a single sample in a study of T cells in Graves' hyperthyroidism and ophthalmopathy. RNA transcripts were the template for amplifying TCR beta CDR3 regions. RT-PCR in the first round (using the HTBI primer set) targeted the TCR CDR3. TCRdb re-analysed the multiplex PCR reads in MiXCR, keeping a single row per CDR3 protein. The repertoire holds 330,000 or so distinct CDR3 sequences, with approximately 19% as singletons. Specimen: blood. These receptors were collected from a man aged 45-65 years with Graves' ophthalmopathy.

This chain connects TRBV20-1 to TRBJ2-3; the D is unclear. This CDR3 contains 12 residues. Trimming stripped 3 bases from V and 4 bases from J, with 8 bases between. In germline, CDR1 is DFQATT, CDR2 SNEGSKA (reference sequence). CDR3 protein: CSARRWADTQYF. The CDR3 DNA reads as TGCAGTGCTAGGCGATGGGCAGATACGCAGTATTTT.

This clonotype was picked up many times. V is TRBV29-1 and J is TRBJ1-2; D is possibly TRBD1 (5 bases). Trimming left V 0 bases short and J 7 bases short, with 12 bases between. CDR1 is SQVTM and CDR2 is ANQGSEA in the germline V gene. The length of the CDR3 is 13 residues. The CDR3 is CSVEDGGGSGYTF. In DNA, the CDR3 is TGCAGCGTTGAAGATGGGGGAGGTAGTGGCTACACCTTC.

This sequence joins TRBV7-3 and TRBJ2-7; D may be TRBD2 (7 bases). V was clipped by 3 bases and J by 3 bases, with 15 bases between them. CDR1 is SGHTA, CDR2 FQGTGA, per germline. The CDR3 runs to 15 residues. The DNA for the CDR3 is TGTGCCAGCAGCTTGGGAGGGGGAGTAGGCTACGAGCAGTACTTC. It is translated as CASSLGGGVGYEQYF.

This clonotype has ten or more counts. The chain has TRBV3-1 and TRBJ2-2; 8 bases map to TRBD2. V dropped 3 bases and J dropped 6; count of bases not matched to a gene: 3. The CDR3 spans 14 residues. Germline assignment: CDR1 LGHDT and CDR2 YNNKEL (reference sequence). CDR3 loop: CASSQKGLAGELFF. Written as DNA, the CDR3 is TGTGCCAGCAGCCAGAAGGGACTAGCCGGGGAGCTGTTTTTT.

This clonotype was recorded at least ten times. V is TRBV11-3 and J is TRBJ2-7, with D uncertain. V lost 4 bases, J lost 6 bases, and 10 bases lay in between. CDR1 is SGHNT, CDR2 YENEEA, per germline. The length of the CDR3 is 12 residues. The CDR3 DNA reads TGTGCCAGCAGCTCCCGCAGCTCCGAGCAGTACTTC. Its protein product is CASSSRSSEQYF.

This clonotype was recorded many times. V is TRBV5-1 and J is TRBJ2-1, with D possibly called TRBD1 or TRBD2 (5 bases each). V lost 0 bases to trimming and J lost 10 bases, with 11 bases between them. This CDR3 has 13 residues. The germline V gene encodes CDR1 SGHRS and CDR2 YFSETQ. CDR3 nucleotide sequence: TGCGCCAGCAGCTTGGCCTCCCGGGGCGAGCAGTTCTTC. It codes for CASSLASRGEQFF. The full variable domain, in which reference TRBV5-1 and TRBJ2-1 provide the parts outside the CDR3, is KAGVTQTPRYLIKTRGQQVTLSCSPISGHRSVSWYQQTPGQGLQFLFEYFSETQRNKGNFPGRFSGRQFSNSRSEMNVSTLELGDSALYLCASSLASRGEQFFGPGTRLTVL.

The chain links TRBV12-3 or TRBV12-4 to TRBJ1-2; D is ambiguous. V gave up 6 bases and J gave up 4 bases, with 9 bases separating them. The CDR3 has 12 amino acids. The CDR3 coding sequence is TGTGCCAGCAGGTCCGGTTCCTATGGCTACACCTTC. Its translation: CASRSGSYGYTF.

The rearrangement links TRBV7-8 to TRBJ2-3; no reliable D call. The germline V gene has CDR1 SGHVS and CDR2 FQNEAQ. The CDR3 runs 14 residues. V was clipped by 2 bases and J by 2 bases, with 8 bases between them. CDR3 protein: CASSLKGNTDTQYF. CDR3 bases: TGTGCCAGCAGCTTAAAGGGCAACACAGATACGCAGTATTTT.

In its sample, this clonotype was seen many times. The V gene is TRBV3-1, the J gene TRBJ2-7; 7 nucleotides line up with TRBD1. This CDR3 is 15 amino acids long. Germline CDR1 and CDR2: LGHDT and YNNKEL (reference sequence). V dropped 3 bases and J dropped 2; count of bases not matched to a gene: 7. CDR3 in amino acids: CASSQVGDRAYEQYF. Written as DNA, the CDR3 is TGTGCCAGCAGCCAGGTCGGGGACAGAGCCTACGAGCAGTACTTC.

This clonotype has more than one count but fewer than ten. V gene TRBV9 combines with J gene TRBJ1-6; 8 bases fit TRBD1. V shed 3 bases and J 7 bases; nucleotides not matched to a gene: 9. The germline V gene has CDR1 SGDLS and CDR2 YYNGEE. The CDR3 runs 16 residues. The CDR3 region has the DNA TGTGCCAGCAGCGCCCGAAGGGACAGGACCAATTCACCCCTCCACTTT. Protein: CASSARRDRTNSPLHF.

This clonotype appeared many times. This chain connects TRBV10-3 to TRBJ1-5; D is perhaps TRBD1 (5 bases). Per germline, CDR1 ENHRY and CDR2 SYGVKD. V was trimmed by 0 bases and J by 4 bases, leaving 10 bases between them. CDR3 length: 15 residues. The CDR3 reads CAISESNGGNQPQHF. The CDR3 DNA is TGTGCCATCAGTGAGTCGAACGGGGGGAATCAGCCCCAGCATTTT.

This clonotype has more than one count but fewer than ten. The chain is built from TRBV5-1 and TRBJ2-4, with 7 bases identical to TRBD1. V was pared by 4 bases and J by 8 bases, with 12 bases of the junction left unmatched. Germline V gene lookup returns CDR1 SGHRS and CDR2 YFSETQ. CDR3 size: 15 residues. CDR3 nucleotides: TGCGCCAGCAGCCACAGGGGCCCAGATGAGGACATTCAGTACTTC. Translated, it gives CASSHRGPDEDIQYF.

In its sample, this clonotype was seen many times. The J gene is TRBJ2-2, the V gene TRBV7-2, with TRBD2 identical over 9 bases. The ends lost 0 bases at V and 6 bases at J; junction bases unmatched: 2. The CDR3 totals 15 residues. Germline V CDR1 and CDR2: SGHTA, FQGNSA. DNA for the CDR3: TGTGCCAGCAGCTTAGCTAGCGGGAGTCCCGGGGAGCTGTTTTTT. As protein: CASSLASGSPGELFF.

V is TRBV24-1 and J is TRBJ2-7; D may be TRBD2 (6 bases). The CDR3 contains 15 residues. The V and J ends lost 3 bases and 5 bases respectively, with 16 bases between them. Germline CDR1 is KGHDR and CDR2 is SFDVKD. DNA for the CDR3: TGTGCCACCAGTGATCGGGGCGCCGGGAGTGACGAGCAGTACTTC. It yields the protein CATSDRGAGSDEQYF.

This rearrangement joins TRBV4-2 to TRBJ2-2; no clear D gene. This CDR3 is built from 13 residues. In germline, CDR1 is LGHNA, CDR2 YNFKEQ. V was trimmed by 0 bases and J by 8 bases, leaving 7 bases between them. The CDR3 DNA is TGTGCCAGCAGCCAAGATCCCCGGGGGGAGCTGTTTTTT. Protein sequence: CASSQDPRGELFF.

There are a few counts of this clonotype. The chain is built from TRBV27 and TRBJ1-5; D is perhaps TRBD1 (5 bases). V lost 3 bases to trimming and J lost 7 bases, with 13 bases between them. The CDR3 sequence is 14 residues long. Looked up from germline, CDR1 is MNHEY and CDR2 is SMNVEV (reference sequence). The CDR3 region is CASSLYRNEQPQHF. The DNA for the CDR3 is TGTGCCAGCAGTTTGTACAGGAATGAACAGCCCCAGCATTTT.

This clonotype was seen ten or more times. The chain carries TRBV7-2 and TRBJ2-3, with D perhaps TRBD1 (6 bases). With 0 bases removed from V and 10 bases from J, the gap between germline ends came to 17 bases. The CDR3 loop spans 15 amino acids. CDR1 is SGHTA, CDR2 FQGNSA, per germline. Written as DNA, the CDR3 is TGTGCCAGCAGCTTAGCCTCTGGACAGTACAACGCGCAGTATTTT. It specifies CASSLASGQYNAQYF.

This sequence joins TRBV28 and TRBJ2-7; 12 positions agree with TRBD2. Unmatched junction bases numbered 5, after V lost 2 bases and J lost 0 bases. From germline, CDR1 is MDHEN and CDR2 SYDVKM. There are 17 residues in the CDR3. DNA of the CDR3: TGTGCCAGCAGTTTAGGACTAGCGGGAACCTGCTCCTACGAGCAGTACTTC. This gives the protein CASSLGLAGTCSYEQYF.

In this sample, this clonotype turned up many times. The chain carries TRBV7-9 and TRBJ2-7, with 8 bases aligning to TRBD2. The CDR3 sequence is 17 residues long. Germline values: CDR1 SEHNR, CDR2 FQNEAQ (reference sequence). The trim removed 1 base at V and 0 bases at J, leaving 8 bases unmatched. In nucleotides, the CDR3 is TGTGCCAGCAGCTTAGGGGCTTTAGCGGGAAGCTCCTACGAGCAGTACTTC. Protein product: CASSLGALAGSSYEQYF.

This chain connects TRBV20-1 to TRBJ1-6; no reliable D call. The CDR3 has 18 amino acids. V was clipped by 0 bases and J by 1 base, with 16 bases between them. CDR1 and CDR2 (germline): DFQATT, SNEGSKA (reference sequence). The CDR3 region has the DNA TGCAGTGCTAGAGAATCGGCCCTTCGAATATCCTATAATTCACCCCTCCACTTT. Translation gives CSARESALRISYNSPLHF.

The chain links TRBV24-1 to TRBJ2-7; D uncertain. In germline, CDR1 is KGHDR, CDR2 SFDVKD. The CDR3 sequence is 12 residues long. The V gene lost 3 bases and the J gene lost 9 bases, with 11 bases spanning the gap. This CDR3 reads CATSDHGPRQYF. In DNA, the CDR3 is TGTGCCACCAGTGATCATGGTCCTAGGCAGTACTTC.

The chain employs TRBV20-1 and TRBJ2-3; possible D gene TRBD2, 6 bases. CDR1 and CDR2 (germline): DFQATT, SNEGSKA (reference sequence). V was shortened by 3 bases and J by 4 bases, with 11 bases between the two germline ends. This CDR3 has 13 residues. The CDR3 sequence is CSASPSVADTQYF. The CDR3 nucleotides read TGCAGTGCTAGCCCTAGCGTGGCAGATACGCAGTATTTT.

The chain couples TRBV7-2 to TRBJ2-4; TRBD1 might be the D (6 bases). V was pared by 3 bases and J by 0 bases, with 15 bases between. CDR3 length: 17 amino acids. Germline CDR1 reads SGHTA; CDR2 reads FQGNSA. CDR3 nucleotide sequence: TGTGCCAGCAGCTTGGGCAGGGGCCCCCTAGCCAAAAACATTCAGTACTTC. Its translation is CASSLGRGPLAKNIQYF. The variable domain in full, with the rest retrieved from reference TRBV7-2 and TRBJ2-4, is GAGVSQSPSNKVTEKGKDVELRCDPISGHTALYWYRQSLGQGLEFLIYFQGNSAPDKSGLPSDRFSAERTGGSVSTLTIQRTQQEDSAVYLCASSLGRGPLAKNIQYFGAGTRLSVL.

J is TRBJ2-1 and V is TRBV19, with TRBD2 matching 7 bases. This CDR3 is 14 amino acids long. CDR1 and CDR2 from the germline V gene are LNHDA and SQIVND (reference sequence). Trimming removed 3 bases from V and 8 bases from J; junction bases left unmatched: 7. The CDR3 here is CASSIRAGRDEQFF. The CDR3 coding sequence is TGTGCCAGTAGTATCAGGGCAGGGAGGGATGAGCAGTTCTTC. Full variable domain (remainder filled in from reference TRBV19 and TRBJ2-1): DGGITQSPKYLFRKEGQNVTLSCEQNLNHDAMYWYRQDPGQGLRLIYYSQIVNDFQKGDIAEGYSVSREKKESFPLTVTSAQKNPTAFYLCASSIRAGRDEQFFGPGTRLTVL.

This clonotype was counted between two and nine times. V and J are TRBV19 and TRBJ1-2; D gene uncertain. The germline V gene encodes CDR1 LNHDA and CDR2 SQIVND (reference sequence). The CDR3 is made up of 11 amino acids. Trimming removed 11 bases at V and 5 bases at J, with 12 bases between. CDR3 DNA: TGTGCCGTAGATGACAAGTATGGCTACACCTTC. This codes for CAVDDKYGYTF. The full variable domain, with the rest looked up from reference TRBV19 and TRBJ1-2, is DGGITQSPKYLFRKEGQNVTLSCEQNLNHDAMYWYRQDPGQGLRLIYYSQIVNDFQKGDIAEGYSVSREKKESFPLTVTSAQKNPTAFYLCAVDDKYGYTFGSGTRLTVV.

The chain has TRBV25-1 and TRBJ2-3, with D uncertain. The V gene's germline CDR1 is MGHDK and CDR2 SYGVNS. The CDR3 spans 15 residues. Trimming removed 5 bases at V and 4 bases at J, with 16 bases between. CDR3 in amino acids: CASSLDLQGADTQYF. The CDR3 DNA reads as TGTGCCAGCAGTCTGGACCTTCAAGGCGCAGATACGCAGTATTTT.

This clonotype came up many times. This sequence joins TRBV28 and TRBJ1-2; D is unclear. The CDR3 is made up of 13 amino acids. V was trimmed by 2 bases and J by 3 bases, leaving 7 bases between them. In germline, CDR1 is MDHEN, CDR2 SYDVKM. The DNA for the CDR3 is TGTGCCAGCAGTTTAACCCGGGACTATGGCTACACCTTC. Translating it yields CASSLTRDYGYTF.